The 10 T cell receptor beta chains in this list originate from one sample, sequenced in a study of identical twins (dated by TCRdb to the mid-2010s). The library was built by means of 5' RACE. TCRdb names Illumina HiSeq 2000 as the instrument used. Clones were called with MiXCR by TCRdb after fastp trimmed the public reads at Q25, and only in-frame beta chains were retained. Rows with one shared CDR3 protein collapse into an entry with the most common genes and DNA. The sample yields a few hundred thousand distinct CDR3 sequences; 15% to 20% were counted once. The top ten clonotypes cover 10% to 15% of the sample. The specimen sequenced was naive T cells sorted from blood. The cell subset or site label corresponds to: cells isolated with a human naive T-cell isolation kit. These TCRs come from a man aged 45 to 65 in good health.

This clonotype was detected a few times. The rearrangement joins TRBV10-3 to TRBJ2-3, with D perhaps assigned TRBD1 or TRBD2 (5 bases each). V lost 4 bases and J 3 bases, leaving 8 bases between the germline ends. Germline assignment: CDR1 ENHRY and CDR2 SYGVKD. This CDR3 has 13 residues. CDR3 loop: CAISGDATDTQYF. CDR3 nucleotides: TGTGCCATCAGTGGGGACGCTACAGATACGCAGTATTTT.

This clonotype was observed a handful of times. The chain couples TRBV12-3 or TRBV12-4 to TRBJ1-3; D not resolved. The V end was cut by 2 bases, the J end by 3 bases, with 14 bases between. This CDR3 contains 16 residues. The CDR3 DNA reads as TGTGCCAGCAGTTTAAGGGTTCTCCATATTGGAAACACCATATATTTT. Translating it yields CASSLRVLHIGNTIYF.

This clonotype has at least ten counts. The DNA of the CDR3 is TGCAGTGCTCGACAGGGGACGGCTATTCCGGGAAGTGGGACCCAGTACTTC. Its translation: CSARQGTAIPGSGTQYF. The V and J genes are TRBV20-1 and TRBJ2-5, with TRBD1 matching 8 bases. The CDR3 is made up of 17 amino acids. The germline V gene has CDR1 DFQATT and CDR2 SNEGSKA (reference sequence). V dropped 5 bases and J dropped 7; count of bases not matched to a gene: 21.

The chain carries TRBV12-3 or TRBV12-4 and TRBJ1-5; D is perhaps TRBD1 (6 bases). The V end was cut by 3 bases, the J end by 10 bases, with 13 bases between. This CDR3 has 13 residues. DNA of the CDR3: TGTGCCAGCAGTTTGACGCCAGGGGTCCCCCAGCATTTT. Its translation: CASSLTPGVPQHF.

In its sample, this clonotype was seen a few times. This chain links TRBV6-5 with TRBJ2-3; D remains unclear. This CDR3 has 14 residues. CDR1 MNHEY and CDR2 SVGAGI come from the germline V gene. Trimming shortened V by 2 bases and J by 1 base, and 7 bases separated the two germline ends. CDR3 DNA: TGTGCCAGCAGTTACCGTCGCGGCACAGATACGCAGTATTTT. Residues: CASSYRRGTDTQYF.

This clonotype was counted at least ten times. The gene calls are TRBV6-5 and TRBJ2-5; D gene unclear. This CDR3 comprises 15 residues. Germline V gene sequence: CDR1 MNHEY, CDR2 SVGAGI. V was pared by 0 bases and J by 9 bases, with 17 bases between. CDR3 sequence: CASSYSTPIKGSQYF. The CDR3 bases are TGTGCCAGCAGTTACTCGACCCCTATCAAAGGGTCCCAGTACTTC.

The V gene is TRBV24-1, the J gene TRBJ2-7; D unresolved. Deletions cut 2 bases from V and 2 bases from J, with 15 bases between. The CDR3 loop spans 16 amino acids. CDR1 and CDR2 from the germline V gene are KGHDR and SFDVKD. CDR3 residues: CATSDSGSLNTYEQYF. The CDR3 region has the DNA TGTGCCACCAGTGATTCCGGCAGCCTAAACACCTACGAGCAGTACTTC.

This clonotype was observed at least ten times. CDR3 protein: CSARTSGGAGEQFF. In DNA, the CDR3 is TGCAGTGCTAGAACTAGCGGGGGGGCCGGTGAGCAGTTCTTC. The V and J genes are TRBV20-1 and TRBJ2-1, with 13 bases fitting TRBD2. CDR1 is DFQATT, CDR2 SNEGSKA, per germline (reference sequence). With V trimmed by 2 bases and J by 9 bases, 4 bases remained unmatched. The CDR3 is 14 amino acids.

This clonotype was picked up one time. The rearrangement joins TRBV20-1 to TRBJ1-2, with D unclear. V lost 6 bases to trimming and J lost 4 bases, with 12 bases between them. Per the germline V gene, CDR1 is DFQATT and CDR2 is SNEGSKA (reference sequence). The CDR3 loop spans 12 amino acids. For the CDR3, the DNA is TGCAGTGCCGTGGACGGTGGCTATGGCTACACCTTC. This encodes CSAVDGGYGYTF.

The CDR3 DNA is TGCAGCGTTACCCCACCAGGCGCCCCTTGGGCCGCTGAAGCTTTCTTT. It specifies CSVTPPGAPWAAEAFF. The chain employs TRBV29-1 and TRBJ1-1, with no clear D. Germline V gene lookup returns CDR1 SQVTM and CDR2 ANQGSEA. V shed 5 bases and J shed 6 bases, with 25 bases lying between them. CDR3 length: 16 residues.